A single sample is the source of the 8 T cell receptor beta chains below, sequenced in a study of blood T cells in healthy people across ages. A second PCR of about 7 to 12 cycles used a sample-barcoded 5' primer and a J-beta primer mix. TCRdb redid the calling of the 5' RACE reads with MiXCR, one entry per CDR3 protein. Here the sample spans fewer than 950,000 distinct CDR3 sequences, 50% to 65% being singletons. The sequenced sample was blood. These receptors came from a man older than 75 in good health.

The chain employs TRBV29-1 and TRBJ2-1; D is undetermined. The V gene lost 1 base and the J gene lost 8 bases, with 6 bases spanning the gap. The CDR3 totals 11 residues. Germline V gives CDR1 SQVTM, CDR2 ANQGSEA. The CDR3 spells CSVEGHDEQFF. In DNA form, the CDR3 reads TGCAGCGTTGAAGGGCATGATGAGCAGTTCTTC.

Comment on this clonotype: One end of the junction varies from germline; a read error may be responsible. The chain uses TRBV4-2 and TRBJ1-2, with D possibly being TRBD1 (5 bases). This CDR3 contains 16 residues. The germline CDR1 and CDR2 sequences are LGHNA and YNFKEQ. The CDR3, as DNA: TGTGCCTGCAGCCAAGTTCTGGGGCAGACCAACTATGGCTACACCTTC. Translating it yields CACSQVLGQTNYGYTF.

The chain joins TRBV6-5 to TRBJ2-1; 7 bases align to TRBD1. Looked up from germline, CDR1 is MNHEY and CDR2 is SVGAGI. This CDR3 comprises 14 residues. V lost 5 bases and J lost 9; bases outside the gene matches: 10. This CDR3 is CASSPGTELSEQFF. CDR3 DNA sequence: TGTGCCAGCAGTCCCGGGACAGAGCTAAGTGAGCAGTTCTTC.

This rearrangement joins TRBV5-1 to TRBJ2-3, with 7 bases identical to TRBD2. The J segment lost 4 bases and the V segment lost 4 bases, leaving 6 bases of the junction unmatched. Germline CDR1 reads SGHRS; CDR2 reads YFSETQ. This CDR3 is 14 amino acids long. The CDR3 here is CASSTGTIPDTQYF. CDR3 sequence (DNA): TGCGCCAGCAGCACCGGGACTATCCCAGATACGCAGTATTTT.

In its sample, this clonotype was seen a few times. The chain combines TRBV5-1 with TRBJ2-5; D is possibly TRBD1 or TRBD2 (5 bases each). The CDR3 has 17 amino acids. V lost 4 bases and J lost 1, with 20 bases in between. Germline-derived CDR1 and CDR2 are SGHRS and YFSETQ. This CDR3 reads CASSLVAAGSIQETQYF. CDR3 coding DNA: TGCGCCAGCAGCCTGGTGGCCGCAGGGAGCATCCAAGAGACCCAGTACTTC.

The chain combines TRBV29-1 with TRBJ1-5, with a tentative D call TRBD1 (5 bases). The CDR3 spans 18 residues. V lost 2 bases and J 0 bases, leaving 20 bases between the germline ends. From germline, CDR1 is SQVTM and CDR2 ANQGSEA. The CDR3 bases are TGCAGCGTTGAATCGGGGGTCGTTGGAGTCTATAGCAATCAGCCCCAGCATTTT. Its protein is CSVESGVVGVYSNQPQHF.

The V call is TRBV3-1, the J call TRBJ1-5; D call uncertain. The CDR3 runs 17 residues. The V and J ends lost 4 bases and 4 bases respectively, with 20 bases between them. Germline V lookup: CDR1 LGHDT, CDR2 YNNKEL (reference sequence). As DNA, the CDR3 is TGTGCCAGCAGCCCGACCCCCTCAAGGGCTGGGAATCAGCCCCAGCATTTT. This translates into CASSPTPSRAGNQPQHF.

Concerning this clonotype: Compared with germline, one end of the junction differs, possibly owing to a read error. The chain combines TRBV7-7 with TRBJ2-1; D could derive from TRBD1 or TRBD2 (5 bases each). CDR1 is SSHAT, CDR2 FNYEAQ, per germline (reference sequence). This CDR3 is 15 amino acids long. CDR3 sequence: CASSLSREPYNEQFF. The CDR3 DNA reads as TGTGCTAGCAGCTTGAGCAGGGAGCCCTACAATGAGCAGTTCTTC.